These 15 T cell receptor beta chains were all obtained from the same sample, sequenced in a study of T cells in localized non-small cell lung cancer. Sequenced by immunoSEQ multiplex PCR; TCRdb stores in-frame clones only, minus some. In the table there are approximately 20,000 clones, roughly four fifths of which are singletons. The sample here was peripheral blood, taken before any cancer treatment. All receptors derive from a man aged 35-75 years with stage I lung adenocarcinoma.

This chain uses TRBV19 with TRBJ2-1; 7 nucleotides align to TRBD1. Germline loops: CDR1 LNHDA, CDR2 SQIVND (reference sequence). Germline trimming cut 7 bases from V and 4 bases from J; bases unmatched to any gene: 7. The CDR3 is 14 amino acids. This chain's CDR3 is CASKSQGEYNEQFF. CDR3 coding DNA: TGTGCCAGTAAAAGCCAGGGGGAATACAATGAGCAGTTCTTC. The entire variable domain, with the rest obtained from reference TRBV19 and TRBJ2-1, is as follows: DGGITQSPKYLFRKEGQNVTLSCEQNLNHDAMYWYRQDPGQGLRLIYYSQIVNDFQKGDIAEGYSVSREKKESFPLTVTSAQKNPTAFYLCASKSQGEYNEQFFGPGTRLTVL.

The sample holds a few counts of this clone. The chain combines TRBV27 with TRBJ2-7; D unresolved. Germline V gene data show CDR1 as MNHEY and CDR2 as SMNVEV (reference sequence). V lost 10 bases, J lost 5 bases, and 18 bases lay in between. The CDR3 spans 13 residues. The CDR3 DNA reads as TGTGCCACCTCCCTTGACCCGGGTGACGAGCAGTACTTC. It codes for CATSLDPGDEQYF.

This clone was found once. The chain employs TRBV2 and TRBJ2-7, with 7 positions matching TRBD2. Trimming at V came to 6 bases and at J to 2 bases, leaving 10 bases not matched to a gene. The CDR3 has 15 residues. From germline, CDR1 is SNHLY and CDR2 FYNNEI. The CDR3 sequence: CASRMSGDGAYEQYF. CDR3 in DNA: TGTGCCAGCAGAATGAGCGGGGACGGCGCCTACGAGCAGTACTTC.

The chain uses TRBV19 and TRBJ2-1, with a possible D match to TRBD2 (6 bases). CDR1 is LNHDA, CDR2 SQIVND, per germline (reference sequence). CDR3 size: 17 residues. V was trimmed by 1 base and J by 6 bases, leaving 19 bases between them. CDR3 amino acids: CASSIVFGRGFINEQFF. CDR3 in DNA: TGTGCCAGTAGTATAGTCTTCGGGAGAGGATTTATCAATGAGCAGTTCTTC.

The chain couples TRBV27 to TRBJ2-3, with D uncertain. V lost 5 bases to trimming and J lost 0 bases, with 9 bases between them. CDR1 MNHEY and CDR2 SMNVEV come from the germline V gene (reference sequence). The CDR3 totals 14 residues. CDR3 region: CASSTMDSTDTQYF. The CDR3 bases are TGTGCCAGCAGTACGATGGACAGCACAGATACGCAGTATTTT.

The chain recombines TRBV10-2 with TRBJ2-5; D unclear. Germline-derived CDR1 and CDR2 are WSHSY and SAAADI. V lost 4 bases to trimming and J lost 6 bases, with 12 bases between them. The CDR3 loop spans 13 amino acids. CDR3 nucleotides: TGCGCCAGCAGTGGCGGCTTATCCCAGACCCAGTACTTC. Amino acid sequence: CASSGGLSQTQYF.

This sequence joins TRBV5-1 and TRBJ1-4; 8 positions match TRBD1. The J segment lost 5 bases and the V segment lost 4 bases, leaving 4 bases of the junction unmatched. There are 14 residues in the CDR3. The germline V gene has CDR1 SGHRS and CDR2 YFSETQ. In nucleotides, the CDR3 is TGCGCCAGCAGCGGAGGACAGGGAAATGAAAAACTGTTTTTT. Protein: CASSGGQGNEKLFF.

The chain carries TRBV27 and TRBJ2-2, with D perhaps matching TRBD1 (5 bases). This CDR3 spans 14 amino acids. Trimming cost V 1 base and J 5 bases, with 8 bases left between them. Germline CDR1 reads MNHEY; CDR2 reads SMNVEV (reference sequence). The CDR3 nucleotides are TGTGCCAGCAGTTTATGGCAGGGTACCGGGGAGCTGTTTTTT. Residues: CASSLWQGTGELFF.

The chain joins TRBV28 to TRBJ1-5; D gene ambiguous. Germline CDR1 is MDHEN and CDR2 is SYDVKM. The V and J ends lost 3 bases and 5 bases respectively, with 17 bases between them. The CDR3 has 16 amino acids. CDR3 nucleotides: TGTGCCAGCAGTTTGATGGGGTTTTGGATCGATCAGCCCCAGCATTTT. Residues: CASSLMGFWIDQPQHF.

The CDR3 region is CASSLVGTGIEQYF. The CDR3 coding sequence is TGTGCCAGCAGCTTAGTGGGGACAGGCATCGAGCAGTACTTC. This chain uses TRBV11-2 with TRBJ2-5; 8 positions match TRBD1. With the DNA end fitting TRBJ2-7 better, the J assignment may be wrong. The CDR3 sequence is 14 residues long. Germline V lookup: CDR1 SGHAT, CDR2 FQNNGV.

V gene TRBV10-3 combines with J gene TRBJ1-1; D remains ambiguous. This CDR3 has 14 residues. CDR1 and CDR2 (germline): ENHRY, SYGVKD. The V end lost 0 bases, the J end lost 8 bases, and 13 bases lay between the germline ends. CDR3 sequence reads: CAISESNGPLEAFF. CDR3 nucleotide sequence: TGTGCCATCAGTGAGTCTAATGGACCGCTAGAAGCTTTCTTT.

This clone was detected once. The rearrangement links TRBV7-3 to TRBJ1-2; D is possibly TRBD1 (5 bases). Germline CDR1 and CDR2: SGHTA and FQGTGA. V lost 5 bases and J lost 2, with 12 bases in between. CDR3 length: 14 amino acids. The CDR3 protein is CASSPGRDNYGYTF. CDR3 nucleotide sequence: TGTGCCAGCAGCCCCGGTAGGGACAACTATGGCTACACCTTC.

The rearrangement links TRBV5-4 to TRBJ1-1, with D maybe TRBD1 (6 bases). Trimming left V 1 base short and J 5 bases short, with 6 bases between. In germline, CDR1 is SGHNT, CDR2 YYREEE (reference sequence). This CDR3 is built from 12 residues. The CDR3 DNA follows: TGTGCCAGCAGCTTGAGGGGGACTGAAGCTTTCTTT. It encodes CASSLRGTEAFF.

The chain combines TRBV6-5 with TRBJ2-6; D not certain. Per germline, CDR1 MNHEY and CDR2 SVGAGI. V lost 0 bases and J lost 2, with 5 bases in between. The CDR3 covers 15 residues. The DNA for the CDR3 is TGTGCCAGCAGTTACTCCGAAACTGGGGCCAACGTCCTGACTTTC. Residues: CASSYSETGANVLTF.

This chain connects TRBV9 to TRBJ2-5, with D perhaps TRBD1 (6 bases). V lost 4 bases and J 2 bases, leaving 15 bases between the germline ends. Germline V gene lookup returns CDR1 SGDLS and CDR2 YYNGEE. This CDR3 has 15 amino acids. The CDR3 DNA is TGTGCCAGCAGCCTCTTCGGGACACCGCAAGAGACCCAGTACTTC. This sequence encodes CASSLFGTPQETQYF.